This TCR beta chain appears in the sequencing data of a study of blood T cells in healthy people across ages. Broader study findings: Among T cells, TCR beta diversity per million cells dropped roughly linearly as age rose.

Trimming took off 0 bases at V and 7 bases at J, with 17 bases between the two ends. Germline V gives CDR1 SGHRS, CDR2 YFSETQ. The CDR3 totals 15 residues. At least 7 million PBMCs were isolated per sample. A second roughly 6 to 12 cycle PCR used barcoded and J-beta primers. A tag from a template-switch adaptor with 12 random nucleotides marked each cDNA molecule. All samples gave at least 2.5 million CDR3-containing paired-end reads. In TCRdb, the 5' RACE reads were re-called with MiXCR into one record per CDR3 protein. The table records around 790,000 distinct CDR3 sequences, 40% to 50% of them present only once. A word on this clonotype: Its antigen is unknown.

The chain has TRBV5-1 and TRBJ2-7, with D perhaps TRBD1 or TRBD2 (5 bases each). Specimen: blood. The sequence derives from a man aged 55 to 69 in good health. DNA of the CDR3: TGCGCCAGCAGCTTGGAACCCGGGGTTGGGGGAGAGCAGTACTTC. Translated: CASSLEPGVGGEQYF.